The TCR beta chain described here comes from a study of tumor and adjacent non-tumor tissue in lung cancer. General study findings and limits: Tumor repertoires had a smaller top 100 clone share than normal lung.

This sample's RNA came from whole unsorted tissue. A remark on this clonotype: Its antigen remains unidentified. This may be a read error: a much more frequent sequence differs by one nucleotide.

The library came from three nested PCR rounds adapted from ARM-PCR protocols. TCRdb re-analysed the multiplex PCR reads in MiXCR, keeping a single row per CDR3 protein. Among approximately 130,000 distinct CDR3 sequences listed, 66% were seen once. This CDR3 has 15 residues. Trimming removed 9 bases from V and 3 bases from J; junction bases left unmatched: 14. Germline assignment: CDR1 MNHEY and CDR2 SVGAGI. The sequenced material came from lung tumor tissue. The V gene is TRBV6-5, the J gene TRBJ2-7; 7 bases line up with TRBD1. The receptor was derived from a man younger than 40 with non-small cell lung cancer. CDR3 protein: CARASPGTVRYEQYF. The CDR3 DNA reads TGTGCCAGAGCCTCCCCTGGGACAGTACGCTACGAGCAGTACTTC.